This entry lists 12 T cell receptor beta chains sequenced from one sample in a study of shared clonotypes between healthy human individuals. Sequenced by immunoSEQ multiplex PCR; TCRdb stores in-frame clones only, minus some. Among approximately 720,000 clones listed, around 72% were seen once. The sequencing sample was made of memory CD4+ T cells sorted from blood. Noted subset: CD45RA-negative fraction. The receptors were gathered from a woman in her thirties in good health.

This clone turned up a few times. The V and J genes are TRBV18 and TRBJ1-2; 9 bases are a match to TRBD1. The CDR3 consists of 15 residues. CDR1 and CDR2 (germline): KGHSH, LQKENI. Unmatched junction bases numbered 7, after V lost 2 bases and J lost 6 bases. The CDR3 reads CASSPSLTGGHGYTF. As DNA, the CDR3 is TGTGCCAGCTCACCATCCCTTACAGGGGGCCATGGCTACACCTTC. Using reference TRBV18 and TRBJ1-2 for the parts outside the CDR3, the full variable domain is NAGVMQNPRHLVRRRGQEARLRCSPMKGHSHVYWYRQLPEEGLKFMVYLQKENIIDESGMPKERFSAEFPKEGPSILRIQQVVRGDSAAYFCASSPSLTGGHGYTFGSGTRLTVV.

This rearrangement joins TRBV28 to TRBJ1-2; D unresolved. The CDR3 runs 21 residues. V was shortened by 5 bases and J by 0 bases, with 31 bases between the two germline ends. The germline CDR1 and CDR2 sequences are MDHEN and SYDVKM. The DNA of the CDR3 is TGTGCCAGCAGTCCCTCCCGGCCGGGGTCTAGGGCGATACCCTCTAACTATGGCTACACCTTC. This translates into CASSPSRPGSRAIPSNYGYTF.

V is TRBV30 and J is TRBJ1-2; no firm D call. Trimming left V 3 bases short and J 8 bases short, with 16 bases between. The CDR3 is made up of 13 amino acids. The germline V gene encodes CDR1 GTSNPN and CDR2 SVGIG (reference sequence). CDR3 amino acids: CAWSPPGPMGYTF. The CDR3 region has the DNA TGTGCCTGGAGCCCACCGGGCCCGATGGGCTACACCTTC.

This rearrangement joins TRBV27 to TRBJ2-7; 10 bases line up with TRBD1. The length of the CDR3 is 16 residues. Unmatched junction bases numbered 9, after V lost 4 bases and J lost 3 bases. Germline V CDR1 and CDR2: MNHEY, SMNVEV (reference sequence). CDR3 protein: CASSSTGQGVFYEQYF. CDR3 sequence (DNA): TGTGCCAGCAGTTCCACCGGACAGGGGGTTTTCTACGAGCAGTACTTC.

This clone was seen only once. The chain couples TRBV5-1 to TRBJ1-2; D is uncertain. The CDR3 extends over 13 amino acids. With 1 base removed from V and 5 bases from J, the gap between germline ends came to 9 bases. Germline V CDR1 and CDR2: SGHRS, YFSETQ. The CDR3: CASSLQEAYGYTF. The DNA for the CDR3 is TGCGCCAGCAGCTTGCAGGAAGCATATGGCTACACCTTC.

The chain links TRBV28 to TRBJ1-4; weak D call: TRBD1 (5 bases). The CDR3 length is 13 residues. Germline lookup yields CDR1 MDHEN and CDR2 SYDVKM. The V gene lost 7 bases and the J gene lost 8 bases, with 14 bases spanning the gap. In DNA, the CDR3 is TGTGCCAGCAAACCAGGGATGAAGGAAAAACTGTTTTTT. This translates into CASKPGMKEKLFF.

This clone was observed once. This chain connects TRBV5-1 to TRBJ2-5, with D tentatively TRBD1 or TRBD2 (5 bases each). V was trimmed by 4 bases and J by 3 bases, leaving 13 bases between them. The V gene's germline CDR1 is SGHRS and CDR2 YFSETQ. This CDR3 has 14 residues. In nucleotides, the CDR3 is TGCGCCAGCAGCATTTACCGGGGCGAAGAGACCCAGTACTTC. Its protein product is CASSIYRGEETQYF. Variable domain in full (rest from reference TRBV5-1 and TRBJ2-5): KAGVTQTPRYLIKTRGQQVTLSCSPISGHRSVSWYQQTPGQGLQFLFEYFSETQRNKGNFPGRFSGRQFSNSRSEMNVSTLELGDSALYLCASSIYRGEETQYFGPGTRLLVL.

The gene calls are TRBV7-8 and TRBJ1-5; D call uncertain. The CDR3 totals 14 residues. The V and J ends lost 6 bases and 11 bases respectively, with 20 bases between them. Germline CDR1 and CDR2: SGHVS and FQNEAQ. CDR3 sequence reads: CASSKGGFLGTQHF. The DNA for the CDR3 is TGTGCCAGCAGTAAGGGCGGGTTCCTTGGGACCCAGCATTTT.

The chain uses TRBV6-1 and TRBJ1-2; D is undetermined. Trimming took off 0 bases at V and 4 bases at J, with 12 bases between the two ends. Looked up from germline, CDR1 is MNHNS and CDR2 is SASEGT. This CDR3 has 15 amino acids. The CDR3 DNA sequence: TGTGCCAGCAGTGAAGCTCTCCAAGCAATCTATGGCTACACCTTC. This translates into CASSEALQAIYGYTF.

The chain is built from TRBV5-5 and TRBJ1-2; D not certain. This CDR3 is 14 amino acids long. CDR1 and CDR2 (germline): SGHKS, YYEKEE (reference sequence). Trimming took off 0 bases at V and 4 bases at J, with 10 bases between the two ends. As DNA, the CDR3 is TGTGCCAGCAGCTTGGGAGGGCAGCCCTATGGCTACACCTTC. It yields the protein CASSLGGQPYGYTF.

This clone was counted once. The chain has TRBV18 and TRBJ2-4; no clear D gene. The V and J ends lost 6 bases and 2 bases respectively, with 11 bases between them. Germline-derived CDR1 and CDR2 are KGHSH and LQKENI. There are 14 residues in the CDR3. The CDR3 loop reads CASSADPTKNIQYF. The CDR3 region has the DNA TGTGCCAGCTCCGCGGATCCAACCAAAAACATTCAGTACTTC.

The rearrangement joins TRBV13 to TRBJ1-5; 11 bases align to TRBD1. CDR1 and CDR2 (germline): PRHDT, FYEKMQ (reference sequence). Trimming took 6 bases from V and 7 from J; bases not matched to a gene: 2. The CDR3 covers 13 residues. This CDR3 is CASSRDRGQPQHF. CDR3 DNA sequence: TGTGCCAGCAGTCGGGACAGGGGGCAGCCCCAGCATTTT.